Here is one TCR beta chain with its context. Its target antigen remains unknown. No quality values exist for individual bases; no much larger clone is one base distant. The sample originates from a study of blood T cell repertoires in COVID-19 (dated by TCRdb to about 2020). For the study in its entirety: Samples covering the acute and convalescent phases of COVID-19 were provided by collaborators in the United States, Italy and Spain. The prospective study material was composed of cDNA or gDNA derived from T cells, B-cell-depleted T cells, or PBMCs. Deeply sampled blood TCRbeta repertoires from subjects exposed to, actively infected with, or recovered from COVID-19 were included in the dataset. The repertoires were made available in a free public database intended to serve as a resource for research on the immune response to SARS-CoV-2. The samples were drawn from two sources: the first 160 participants of the ongoing ImmuneRACE study, and 1,200 or so subjects contributed by 6 global collaborators. Sample metadata almost always included a de-identified subject ID, COVID-19 status, age in years and sex. Where available, HLA class I and class II types were taken from metadata supplied by the sample provider and were not determined by assay-based typing.

V is cut back by 0 bases and J by 9 bases, with 4 bases in the junction unmatched. CDR1 and CDR2, per the germline V gene, are SGHTS and YDEGEE. The CDR3 goes from the cysteine to the phenylalanine over 14 residues. Kept here is only the CDR3 DNA, which spans 42 bases and is read in frame from base 1. TCRbeta CDR3 regions were amplified from genomic DNA using the immunoSEQ Assay, a bias-controlled multiplex PCR. Concerning the study's data processing: The number of nucleated cells in each sample was estimated from the amplification of reference gene primers within the assay. To quantify the absolute abundance of each unique TCRbeta CDR3 rearrangement, sequence reads were collapsed and filtered. Productive Simpson clonality was computed per sample as the square root of Simpson's diversity index over productive rearrangements. TCRdb retrieved this table from immuneACCESS and kept in-frame rearrangements only. Not all clones are present; in checked studies, unresolved V genes account for under half, and no reason is known for the remainder. That table furnishes V, J and clone size, whereas the DNA furnished D and trimming. This sample is represented by approximately 150,000 clones; 80% to 85% of them were singletons. The biggest ten clones account for 8% of the sample.

The research as a whole found: The amount of clinical and demographic metadata varied by source and participant and was provided uncurated.

Enrolling through a virtual design, the prospective study's participants ranged in age from about 18 to 89 years and lived across approximately 25 United States geographic areas. In the prospective study, participants were assigned to cohorts based on the clinical history participants reported in a screening survey and a study questionnaire. Recovered participants in ImmuneRACE Cohort 3 were defined as having two consecutive negative NP/OP PCR tests, clearance from a healthcare professional, or resolution of symptoms. In the prospective study, whole blood, serum and a nasopharyngeal or oropharyngeal swab were collected from each participant by mobile phlebotomists. Participants in the prospective study had the option to provide additional blood draws and questionnaires over an approximately 2-month period. Prospective study blood samples were shipped either frozen or at room temperature before DNA extraction.

Sequences were obtained from PBMCs or T cells enriched from blood (not recorded which). Recombination joined TRBV5-8 with TRBJ1-5; TRBD1 lines up with 9 middle nucleotides. The TCR comes from a woman in her 50s who had recovered from COVID-19. The CDR3 protein is CASSLVTGGMPQHF. The base sequence is TGTGCCAGCAGCTTGGTGACAGGGGGTATGCCCCAGCATTTT. Full variable domain (CDR3 extended with the reference TRBV5-8 and TRBJ1-5 proteins): EAGVTQSPTHLIKTRGQQATLRCSPISGHTSVYWYQQALGLGLQFLLWYDEGEERNRGNFPPRFSGRQFPNYSSELNVNALELEDSALYLCASSLVTGGMPQHFGDGTRLSIL.